The 21 T cell receptor beta chains presented below share a single source sample, sequenced in a study of immune cell composition in non-small cell lung cancer. This table comes from immunoSEQ multiplex PCR, and its TCRdb copy is limited to in-frame clones, with some not included. The top ten clones hold about 9% of a sample with 4,000 to 5,000 clones, over 60% of them seen once. Normal lung was taken at the farthest possible site, at least 3 cm from tumour. The specimen sequenced was non-adjacent lung tissue. The origin of the receptors is a human donor with non-small cell lung cancer.

For this clone: The sample contains more than one DNA sequence encoding this CDR3. V gene TRBV25-1 combines with J gene TRBJ1-2; D is uncertain. Trimming removed 3 bases at V and 3 bases at J, with 8 bases between. The CDR3 is 13 amino acids. CDR1 MGHDK and CDR2 SYGVNS come from the germline V gene. The CDR3 protein is CASSDTTYYGYTF. The CDR3 coding sequence is TGTGCCAGCAGTGATACGACTTACTATGGCTACACCTTC.

The chain's CDR3 is CASSYGNNQPQHF. In nucleotides, the CDR3 is TGTGCCAGCAGTTACGGGAACAATCAGCCCCAGCATTTT. The V gene is TRBV6-5, the J gene TRBJ1-5; D not certain. CDR3 length: 13 amino acids. Germline values: CDR1 MNHEY, CDR2 SVGAGI. V lost 2 bases and J 3 bases, leaving 5 bases between the germline ends.

The rearrangement joins TRBV27 to TRBJ2-7; TRBD1 might be the D (5 bases). V lost 2 bases to trimming and J lost 1 base, with 9 bases between them. The germline gives CDR1 MNHEY, CDR2 SMNVEV (reference sequence). The CDR3 sequence is 14 residues long. CDR3 in DNA: TGTGCCAGCAGTTTAGGGGCAGGGTCCTACGAGCAGTACTTC. Encoded protein: CASSLGAGSYEQYF.

The chain carries TRBV5-6 and TRBJ1-5; no clear D gene. Trimming stripped 2 bases from V and 4 bases from J, with 13 bases between. The CDR3 length is 15 residues. Per germline, CDR1 SGHDT and CDR2 YYEEEE. The CDR3: CASSFLGGGNQPQHF. CDR3 in DNA: TGTGCCAGCAGCTTTTTAGGCGGCGGGAATCAGCCCCAGCATTTT.

This clone was recorded a few times. V is TRBV28 and J is TRBJ1-5; D not resolved. The ends were cut back, 3 bases at V and 3 bases at J, with 9 bases in the middle. The length of the CDR3 is 14 residues. CDR1 is MDHEN, CDR2 SYDVKM, per germline. The CDR3 sequence: CASSFSRFNQPQHF. The DNA for the CDR3 is TGTGCCAGCAGTTTCTCTCGGTTCAATCAGCCCCAGCATTTT.

The chain carries TRBV7-9 and TRBJ1-2; D is unresolved. CDR1 is SEHNR, CDR2 FQNEAQ, per germline (reference sequence). The CDR3 consists of 12 residues. The V gene lost 1 base and the J gene lost 5 bases, with 5 bases spanning the gap. The CDR3 coding sequence is TGTGCCAGCAGCTTAGTGACGTATGGCTACACCTTC. Protein sequence: CASSLVTYGYTF.

V and J are TRBV5-1 and TRBJ1-4; no clear D gene. The CDR3 has 14 amino acids. V gave up 4 bases and J gave up 5 bases, with 12 bases separating them. CDR1 is SGHRS and CDR2 is YFSETQ in the germline V gene. CDR3 residues: CASSEDRRNEKLFF. The CDR3 DNA sequence: TGCGCCAGCAGCGAGGACCGCCGGAATGAAAAACTGTTTTTT.

The J gene is TRBJ1-1, the V gene TRBV19; the match to TRBD1 covers 8 bases. J was trimmed by 10 bases and V by 5 bases; bases with no gene match: 9. The V gene's germline CDR1 is LNHDA and CDR2 SQIVND (reference sequence). The CDR3 has 13 amino acids. Here the CDR3 reads CASSPRTGMTAFF. The CDR3 region has the DNA TGTGCCAGTAGTCCCCGGACAGGGATGACAGCTTTCTTT. The entire variable domain, with the rest obtained from reference TRBV19 and TRBJ1-1, is as follows: DGGITQSPKYLFRKEGQNVTLSCEQNLNHDAMYWYRQDPGQGLRLIYYSQIVNDFQKGDIAEGYSVSREKKESFPLTVTSAQKNPTAFYLCASSPRTGMTAFFGQGTRLTVV.

The chain combines TRBV5-5 with TRBJ1-5; no clear D. The CDR3 length is 15 residues. CDR1 and CDR2 from the germline V gene are SGHKS and YYEKEE (reference sequence). V lost 0 bases and J 1 base, leaving 8 bases between the germline ends. The CDR3, as DNA: TGTGCCAGCAGCTTGGGGGAGGCGAGCAATCAGCCCCAGCATTTT. This gives the protein CASSLGEASNQPQHF. The full variable domain, completed using reference TRBV5-5 and TRBJ1-5, is DAGVTQSPTHLIKTRGQQVTLRCSPISGHKSVSWYQQVLGQGPQFIFQYYEKEERGRGNFPDRFSARQFPNYSSELNVNALLLGDSALYLCASSLGEASNQPQHFGDGTRLSIL.

The rearrangement joins TRBV11-2 to TRBJ2-2; a possible D gene is TRBD1 (6 bases). This CDR3 has 15 amino acids. The V gene's germline CDR1 is SGHAT and CDR2 FQNNGV. Trimming left V 5 bases short and J 1 base short, with 11 bases between. This CDR3 reads CASSIQGVNTGELFF. CDR3 nucleotides: TGTGCCAGCAGCATACAGGGAGTGAACACCGGGGAGCTGTTTTTT.

This clone was observed a handful of times. This chain links TRBV11-2 with TRBJ1-5; D ambiguous. Germline V lookup: CDR1 SGHAT, CDR2 FQNNGV. Trimming removed 1 base at V and 7 bases at J, with 8 bases between. The CDR3 spans 13 residues. The CDR3 protein is CASSLASEQPQHF. The CDR3 DNA is TGTGCCAGCAGCTTAGCTTCAGAACAGCCCCAGCATTTT.

This sequence joins TRBV5-1 and TRBJ1-1, with 12 nucleotides matching TRBD1. In germline, CDR1 is SGHRS, CDR2 YFSETQ. V lost 0 bases to trimming and J lost 11 bases; unmatched junction nucleotides: 8. The CDR3 has 15 amino acids. The CDR3 here is CASSLAVGQGAGAFF. The CDR3 DNA reads TGCGCCAGCAGCTTGGCCGTGGGACAGGGGGCCGGGGCTTTCTTT.

The V gene is TRBV6-5, the J gene TRBJ2-5, with 9 bases matching TRBD2. The CDR3 extends over 16 amino acids. The germline gives CDR1 MNHEY, CDR2 SVGAGI. Trimming at V came to 0 bases and at J to 1 base, leaving 3 bases not matched to a gene. CDR3 sequence reads: CASSYSVTSGQETQYF. CDR3 nucleotide sequence: TGTGCCAGCAGTTACTCAGTGACTAGCGGCCAAGAGACCCAGTACTTC.

The chain has TRBV5-6 and TRBJ1-2; D is ambiguous. The CDR3 is 13 amino acids. Germline CDR1 and CDR2: SGHDT and YYEEEE. V was cut by 4 bases and J by 8 bases, with 15 bases left in between. The CDR3 DNA follows: TGTGCCAGCAGCCTATATCAGGTGTTAGGCTACACCTTC. Protein product: CASSLYQVLGYTF.

This clone turned up a few times. V gene TRBV6-4 combines with J gene TRBJ2-5; a weak D match, TRBD1 (6 bases). Trimming took off 1 base at V and 1 base at J, with 10 bases between the two ends. The CDR3 length is 15 residues. Germline V lookup: CDR1 MRHNA, CDR2 SNTAGT. In DNA form, the CDR3 reads TGTGCCAGCAGTGACTGCAGGGGCCGCCAAGAGACCCAGTACTTC. Protein product: CASSDCRGRQETQYF.

The chain joins TRBV2 to TRBJ1-2; D is uncertain. V gave up 7 bases and J gave up 5 bases, with 14 bases separating them. Germline CDR1 and CDR2: SNHLY and FYNNEI. The CDR3 is 13 residues long. The CDR3 sequence: CASTHGIEYGYTF. CDR3 DNA: TGTGCCAGCACTCATGGGATCGAATATGGCTACACCTTC.

The V gene is TRBV6-1, the J gene TRBJ1-5; possible D gene TRBD1, 5 bases. The V and J ends lost 0 bases and 7 bases respectively, with 13 bases between them. The CDR3 loop spans 15 amino acids. CDR1 and CDR2 from the germline V gene are MNHNS and SASEGT. CDR3 loop: CASSEARGFGQPQHF. Written as DNA, the CDR3 is TGTGCCAGCAGTGAAGCGCGGGGGTTTGGCCAGCCCCAGCATTTT.

The chain links TRBV14 to TRBJ1-1; no clear D. Trimming took off 4 bases at V and 3 bases at J, with 6 bases between the two ends. The CDR3 is made up of 12 amino acids. Per the germline V gene, CDR1 is SGHDN and CDR2 is FVKESK. DNA for the CDR3: TGTGCCAGCAGCCCACTAGACACTGAAGCTTTCTTT. Translated: CASSPLDTEAFF.

The chain carries TRBV19 and TRBJ1-2; TRBD1 might be the D (6 bases). Trimming stripped 8 bases from V and 2 bases from J, with 15 bases between. CDR1 and CDR2 (germline): LNHDA, SQIVND (reference sequence). This CDR3 comprises 14 residues. CDR3 in amino acids: CASGRRQGNYGYTF. The CDR3 DNA reads as TGTGCCAGTGGTAGGAGGCAGGGGAACTATGGCTACACCTTC.

The chain is built from TRBV14 and TRBJ1-6, with TRBD1 matching over 7 bases. The J segment lost 7 bases and the V segment lost 2 bases, leaving 5 bases of the junction unmatched. Per germline, CDR1 SGHDN and CDR2 FVKESK. The CDR3 totals 15 residues. CDR3 bases: TGTGCCAGCAGCCAACAGGCAGGGGGAAATTCACCCCTCCACTTT. Translation: CASSQQAGGNSPLHF. Full variable domain (missing parts from reference TRBV14 and TRBJ1-6): EAGVTQFPSHSVIEKGQTVTLRCDPISGHDNLYWYRRVMGKEIKFLLHFVKESKQDESGMPNNRFLAERTGGTYSTLKVQPAELEDSGVYFCASSQQAGGNSPLHFGNGTRLTVT.

The chain has TRBV18 and TRBJ1-2; D not certain. This CDR3 is 15 amino acids long. V was shortened by 0 bases and J by 4 bases, with 12 bases between the two germline ends. From germline, CDR1 is KGHSH and CDR2 LQKENI. The CDR3: CASSPPNSGSYGYTF. DNA of the CDR3: TGTGCCAGCTCACCACCGAATTCAGGATCCTATGGCTACACCTTC.